The entry below describes one T cell receptor (beta chain). V was shortened by 3 bases and J by 4 bases, with 13 bases between the two germline ends. CDR3 length: 14 residues. Germline V gene lookup returns CDR1 LGHNA and CDR2 YSLEER. This specimen belongs to a study of PD-1 blockade in mismatch repair-deficient tumors. Here immunoSEQ multiplex PCR was the method, and the copy in TCRdb shows in-frame clones only, minus some. The sample contains some 120,000 clones, 85% to 90% of which appear only once. This chain joins TRBV4-3 and TRBJ2-7; D unclear. This receptor was taken from an adult with mismatch repair-deficient cancer. Sequenced material: peripheral blood, taken about 17 months after starting pembrolizumab. CDR3 nucleotide sequence: TGCGCCAGCAGCCAGACCCTTGACGGTTACGAGCAGTACTTC. It yields the protein CASSQTLDGYEQYF.